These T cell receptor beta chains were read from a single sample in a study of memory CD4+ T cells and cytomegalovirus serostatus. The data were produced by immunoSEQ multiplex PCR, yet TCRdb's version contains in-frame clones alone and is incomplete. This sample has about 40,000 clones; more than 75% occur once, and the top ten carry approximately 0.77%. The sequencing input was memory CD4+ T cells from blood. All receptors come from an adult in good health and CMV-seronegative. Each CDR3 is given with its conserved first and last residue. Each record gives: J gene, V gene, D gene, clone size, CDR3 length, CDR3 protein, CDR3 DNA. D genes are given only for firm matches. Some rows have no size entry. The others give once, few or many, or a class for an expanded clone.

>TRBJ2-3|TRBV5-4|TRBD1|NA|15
CASRPGQGLSDTQYF
TGTGCCAGCCGCCCGGGACAGGGATTGTCAGATACGCAGTATTTT
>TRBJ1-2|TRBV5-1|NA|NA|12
CASGDGPYGYTF
TGCGCCAGCGGGGACGGACCATATGGCTACACCTTC
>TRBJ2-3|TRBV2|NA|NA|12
CASGGGTDTQYF
TGTGCCAGTGGCGGGGGCACAGATACGCAGTATTTT
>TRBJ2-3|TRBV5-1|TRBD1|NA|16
CASSLGTGANTDTQYF
TGCGCCAGCAGCTTGGGGACAGGGGCCAACACAGATACGCAGTATTTT
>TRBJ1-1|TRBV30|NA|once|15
CAWSVSSARRSQAFF
TGTGCCTGGAGTGTAAGTTCGGCCCGTAGATCTCAAGCTTTCTTT
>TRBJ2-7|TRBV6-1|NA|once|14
CASSSLAPSYEQYF
TGTGCCAGCAGTTCTCTGGCGCCGAGCTACGAGCAGTACTTC
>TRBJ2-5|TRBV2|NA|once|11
CAVNLQETQYF
TGTGCCGTAAACCTCCAAGAGACCCAGTACTTC
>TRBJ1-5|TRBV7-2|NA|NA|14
CASSFEGRGQPQHF
TGTGCCAGCAGCTTCGAGGGACGAGGTCAGCCCCAGCATTTT
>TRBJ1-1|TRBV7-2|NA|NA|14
CASSYRQANTEAFF
TGTGCCAGCAGTTACCGACAAGCGAACACTGAAGCTTTCTTT
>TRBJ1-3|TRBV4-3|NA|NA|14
CASSSGASGNTIYF
TGCGCCAGCAGCTCAGGGGCCTCTGGAAACACCATATATTTT
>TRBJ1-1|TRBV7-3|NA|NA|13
CASSVGWGTEAFF
TGTGCCAGCAGTGTCGGATGGGGAACTGAAGCTTTCTTT
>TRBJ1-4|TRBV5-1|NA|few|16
CASSLSPPDLVEKLFF
TGCGCCAGCAGCTTGTCGCCGCCGGACCTTGTTGAAAAACTGTTTTTT
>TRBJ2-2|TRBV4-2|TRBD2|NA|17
CASSQELAGGQTGELFF
TGTGCCAGCAGCCAGGAACTAGCGGGGGGGCAAACCGGGGAGCTGTTTTTT
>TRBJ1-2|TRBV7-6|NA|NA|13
CASSLQQGYGYTF
TGTGCCAGCAGCTTACAACAGGGCTATGGCTACACCTTC
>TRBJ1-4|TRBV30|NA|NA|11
CAWSQKEKLFF
TGTGCCTGGAGTCAGAAGGAAAAACTGTTTTTT
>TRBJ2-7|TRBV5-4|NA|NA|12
CASSPPRGEQYF
TGTGCCAGCAGCCCCCCTAGGGGCGAGCAGTACTTC
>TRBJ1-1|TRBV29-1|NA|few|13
CSVDEGGNTEAFF
TGCAGCGTTGATGAGGGGGGGAACACTGAAGCTTTCTTT
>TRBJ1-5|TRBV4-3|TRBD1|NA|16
CASSQEVGRGSQPQHF
TGCGCCAGCAGCCAAGAGGTGGGCAGGGGGAGTCAGCCCCAGCATTTT
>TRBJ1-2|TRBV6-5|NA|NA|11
CASSEQGFYTF
TGTGCCAGCAGTGAACAGGGATTCTACACCTTC
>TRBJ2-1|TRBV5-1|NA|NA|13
CASSLRQAAEQFF
TGCGCCAGCAGCCTTAGACAGGCTGCTGAGCAGTTCTTC
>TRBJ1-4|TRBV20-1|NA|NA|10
CSASDEKLFF
TGCAGTGCCTCAGATGAAAAACTGTTTTTT
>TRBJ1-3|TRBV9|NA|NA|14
CASSDRLDGNTIYF
TGTGCCAGCAGCGATCGACTAGACGGAAACACCATATATTTT
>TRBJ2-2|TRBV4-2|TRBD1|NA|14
CASGLTGDPGELFF
TGTGCCAGCGGACTTACAGGGGATCCCGGGGAGCTGTTTTTT
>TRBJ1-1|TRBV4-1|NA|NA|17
CASSQGGRRFLNTEAFF
TGCGCCAGCAGCCAAGGGGGGCGACGGTTCCTAAACACTGAAGCTTTCTTT
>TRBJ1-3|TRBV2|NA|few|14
CATLISISGNTIYF
TGTGCCACCCTAATAAGCATCTCTGGAAACACCATATATTTT
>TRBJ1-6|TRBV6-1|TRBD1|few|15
CASRYRGEVGSPLHF
TGTGCCAGCCGGTACAGGGGTGAGGTCGGTTCACCCCTCCACTTT
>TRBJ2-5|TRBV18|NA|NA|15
CASSPRHSPEETQYF
TGTGCCAGCTCACCACGGCACAGCCCAGAAGAGACCCAGTACTTC